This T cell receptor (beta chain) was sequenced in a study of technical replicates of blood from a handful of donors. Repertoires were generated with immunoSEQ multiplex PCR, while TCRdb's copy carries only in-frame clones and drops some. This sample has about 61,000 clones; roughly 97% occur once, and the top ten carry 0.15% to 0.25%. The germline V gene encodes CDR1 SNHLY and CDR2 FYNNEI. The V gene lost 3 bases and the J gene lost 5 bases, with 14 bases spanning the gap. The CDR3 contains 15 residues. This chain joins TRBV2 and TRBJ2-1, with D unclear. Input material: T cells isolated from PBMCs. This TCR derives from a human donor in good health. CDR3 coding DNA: TGTGCCAGCAGTGACTCCAGGCAGACACACAATGAGCAGTTCTTC. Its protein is CASSDSRQTHNEQFF.